A single sample gave rise to the 9 T cell receptor beta chains below, sequenced in a study of tissue T cells after allogeneic stem cell transplantation. The method was immunoSEQ multiplex PCR; TCRdb's version includes in-frame clones alone and lacks a portion of them. In the table there are about 22,000 clones, approximately 72% of which are singletons. The specimen was spleen. The origin of the receptors is a female BALB/c mouse in good health. MHC haplotype of the strain: H2-d.

Details on this clone: Gene names are mouse gene names. The read terminates 1 residue before the CDR3 end, so the remaining end is supplied by the germline J gene. The chain couples TRBV20 to TRBJ1-2; a possible D gene is TRBD1 (5 bases). The CDR3 has 14 residues. From germline, CDR1 is GFQATS and CDR2 STVNSAI. Trimming left V 0 bases short and J 1 base short, with 9 bases between. The CDR3 spells CGARDPGENSDYTF. Partial CDR3 DNA: TGTGGTGCTAGGGATCCGGGGGAAAACTCCGACTACACC. The whole variable domain, filled in from reference TRBV20 and TRBJ1-2, reads GALVYQYPRRTICKSGTSMRMECQAVGFQATSVAWYRQSPQKTFELIALSTVNSAIKYEQNFTQEKFPISHPNLSFSSMTVLNAYLEDRGLYLCGARDPGENSDYTFGSGTRLLVI.

As for this clone: Mouse germline and gene names are used. The read terminates 1 residue ahead of where the CDR3 ends, so the germline J gene completes it. The genes are TRBV19 and TRBJ2-5; the match to TRBD2 covers 8 bases. CDR3 size: 15 residues. Germline V gives CDR1 FNHDT, CDR2 SITEND (reference sequence). The V gene end was trimmed by 4 bases and the J gene end by 2 bases; junction bases not matched to a gene: 6. CDR3 in amino acids: CASSRGGRGQDTQYF. Partial CDR3 DNA: TGTGCCAGCAGTCGGGGGGGGCGCGGCCAAGACACCCAGTAC.

This clone was seen a handful of times. Any gene name here is a mouse gene name. The CDR3 end is not reached by the read, which stops 1 residue before it; the germline J gene fills it in. The chain has TRBV17 and TRBJ2-5; possibly TRBD1 for D (5 bases). There are 14 residues in the CDR3. Germline V gene data show CDR1 as MNHDT and CDR2 as YYDKIL. V was shortened by 3 bases and J by 0 bases, with 7 bases between the two germline ends. CDR3 DNA (partial): TGTGCTAGCAGTAGGGACAACAACCAAGACACCCAGTAC. Translating gives CASSRDNNQDTQY. The CDR3 in full is CASSRDNNQDTQYF.

This clone was seen a few times. Mouse names are used for the genes. The CDR3 extends 1 residue past the end of the read, so its final part is completed from the germline J gene. The V and J genes are TRBV19 and TRBJ1-3; TRBD1 is a possible D gene (6 bases). The CDR3 runs to 14 residues. Trimming removed 6 bases at V and 0 bases at J, with 10 bases between. The germline gives CDR1 FNHDT, CDR2 SITEND (reference sequence). CDR3 DNA (partial): TGTGCCAGCACCCGAGGGGGTTCTGGAAATACGCTCTAT. Translated: CASTRGGSGNTLY. The CDR3, in full, reads CASTRGGSGNTLYF.

A single count supports this clone. Genes and germline are mouse. The CDR3 goes on 1 residue after the read ends, and that part is filled in from the germline J gene. The chain carries TRBV24 and TRBJ2-5, with 7 bases fitting TRBD1. Germline CDR1 KGHTA, CDR2 FRNEEI. The V gene end was trimmed by 1 base and the J gene end by 4 bases; junction bases not matched to a gene: 2. The CDR3 spans 14 residues. CDR3 sequence: CASSLFRGKDTQYF. The part of the CDR3 DNA that was read is TGTGCCAGCAGTCTGTTCAGGGGGAAAGACACCCAGTAC.

This clone was observed a few times. These gene names are mouse names. The read is 1 residue too short to cover the CDR3 end, so that end is filled in from the germline J gene. The genes are TRBV13-3 and TRBJ2-7; 10 nucleotides match TRBD1. V shed 1 base, J shed 3 bases, and the junction held 4 bases outside the gene matches. Germline V lookup: CDR1 NNHDY, CDR2 SYVADS. CDR3 length: 15 amino acids. The part of the CDR3 DNA that was read is TGTGCCAGCAGTGATCACCGGACAGGGGGCTATGAACAGTAC. Translating gives CASSDHRTGGYEQY. The complete CDR3 protein is CASSDHRTGGYEQYF.

Comment on this clone: Gene and germline names: mouse. The sequenced CDR3 bases are TGCACCTGCAGTGCCCCCGACAGCTATGCTGAGCAGTTC. Protein sequence: CTCSAPDSYAEQF. The CDR3 in its entirety is CTCSAPDSYAEQFF. The V gene is TRBV1, the J gene TRBJ2-1; the D gene is possibly TRBD1 (5 bases). Coverage ceases 1 residue before the CDR3 finishes, and the germline J gene fills in the end. Germline CDR1 is NSQYPW and CDR2 is LRSPGD (reference sequence). The length of the CDR3 is 14 residues. V was shortened by 3 bases and J by 3 bases, with 9 bases between the two germline ends.

About this clone itself: Gene names refer to mouse genes. The read terminates 1 residue before the CDR3 end, so the remaining end is supplied by the germline J gene. The chain is built from TRBV13-1 and TRBJ2-1; 10 nucleotides align to TRBD2. Trimming removed 0 bases from V and 2 bases from J; junction bases left unmatched: 2. Germline-derived CDR1 and CDR2 are NSHNY and SYGAGN. This CDR3 is built from 16 residues. CDR3 DNA (partial): TGTGCCAGCAGTGATGGACTGGGGGGTCACTATGCTGAGCAGTTC. Amino acids: CASSDGLGGHYAEQF. The full CDR3 sequence reads CASSDGLGGHYAEQFF.

Note on this clone: These gene names are mouse names. The CDR3 extends 1 residue past the end of the read, so its final part is completed from the germline J gene. The chain recombines TRBV13-2 with TRBJ1-1; D gene unclear. CDR3 length: 11 amino acids. Trimming cost V 5 bases and J 1 base, with 3 bases left between them. Per germline, CDR1 NNHNN and CDR2 SYGAGS (reference sequence). Partial CDR3 DNA: TGTGCCAGCGGCGGAAACACAGAAGTCTTC. It encodes CASGGNTEVF. The entire CDR3 reads CASGGNTEVFF.